Listed here are 26 T cell receptor beta chains from one sample, sequenced in a study of blood T cell repertoires in COVID-19. The assay was immunoSEQ multiplex PCR, and TCRdb's table has in-frame clones only and misses some. The sample shows just under 80,000 clones, around 90% of them seen only once. Sample: peripheral blood. The source of these receptors is a human donor in a cohort sampled during active COVID-19.

The V and J genes are TRBV30 and TRBJ1-5; D is ambiguous. The CDR3 length is 14 residues. V lost 3 bases and J lost 0, with 9 bases in between. The germline V gene encodes CDR1 GTSNPN and CDR2 SVGIG (reference sequence). As DNA, the CDR3 is TGTGCCTGGAGCCTACAGAGTAGCAATCAGCCCCAGCATTTT. It encodes CAWSLQSSNQPQHF.

The chain uses TRBV19 and TRBJ1-6; D uncertain. In germline, CDR1 is LNHDA, CDR2 SQIVND (reference sequence). This CDR3 region has 16 residues. Trimming took off 0 bases at V and 7 bases at J, with 13 bases between the two ends. The CDR3 reads CASSIDWANSNSPLHF. CDR3 DNA: TGTGCCAGTAGTATAGATTGGGCCAACAGCAATTCACCCCTCCACTTT.

This clone turned up a few times. The rearrangement joins TRBV7-9 to TRBJ2-1, with TRBD2 matching over 8 bases. V lost 0 bases and J lost 9; bases outside the gene matches: 1. Germline CDR1 and CDR2: SEHNR and FQNEAQ (reference sequence). This CDR3 is built from 13 residues. CDR3 in amino acids: CASSLALAGEQFF. CDR3 coding DNA: TGTGCCAGCAGCTTAGCCCTAGCGGGTGAGCAGTTCTTC.

The chain recombines TRBV19 with TRBJ1-2; a possible D gene is TRBD1 (6 bases). Trimming cost V 6 bases and J 7 bases, with 24 bases left between them. Germline V gene data show CDR1 as LNHDA and CDR2 as SQIVND (reference sequence). CDR3 length: 16 residues. CDR3 loop: CASRRPTGGASFGYTF. In DNA, the CDR3 is TGTGCCAGTAGAAGACCCACGGGGGGCGCTTCCTTTGGCTACACCTTC.

The CDR3 sequence is CASSVGRDPNQPQHF. The CDR3 DNA follows: TGTGCCAGCAGCGTAGGGAGGGACCCGAACCAGCCCCAGCATTTT. The J gene is TRBJ1-5, the V gene TRBV9; perhaps TRBD1 as D (5 bases). Germline-derived CDR1 and CDR2 are SGDLS and YYNGEE. The CDR3 is 15 residues long. Trimming shortened V by 0 bases and J by 7 bases, and 14 bases separated the two germline ends.

This clone has just a few counts. The chain carries TRBV24-1 and TRBJ2-2; the D is unclear. CDR1 is KGHDR and CDR2 is SFDVKD in the germline V gene. The CDR3 totals 13 residues. The V and J ends lost 5 bases and 4 bases respectively, with 7 bases between them. This CDR3 is CATSVQSTGELFF. CDR3 bases: TGTGCCACCAGTGTACAAAGCACCGGGGAGCTGTTTTTT.

V gene TRBV9 combines with J gene TRBJ2-2; TRBD2 agrees at 12 bases. Germline V gives CDR1 SGDLS, CDR2 YYNGEE. V was pared by 3 bases and J by 4 bases, with 4 bases of the junction left unmatched. The CDR3 is made up of 16 amino acids. This chain's CDR3 is CASSALAGGPTGELFF. The CDR3 DNA is TGTGCCAGCAGCGCTCTAGCGGGGGGGCCCACCGGGGAGCTGTTTTTT.

The chain recombines TRBV7-9 with TRBJ2-7; 7 bases are a match to TRBD1. With V trimmed by 5 bases and J by 2 bases, 6 bases remained unmatched. CDR3 length equals 14 residues. Germline CDR1 is SEHNR and CDR2 is FQNEAQ (reference sequence). CDR3 DNA: TGTGCCAGCAGCGCCTCCGGGACAGCCTACGAGCAGTACTTC. Protein product: CASSASGTAYEQYF.

This chain links TRBV25-1 with TRBJ2-7; 7 positions match TRBD1. This CDR3 comprises 14 residues. Germline V gene lookup returns CDR1 MGHDK and CDR2 SYGVNS. The V and J ends lost 2 bases and 4 bases, in that order; junction bases with no gene match: 5. In DNA, the CDR3 is TGTGCCAGCAGTGAAGACACAGGGGTTTACGAGCAGTACTTC. Translating gives CASSEDTGVYEQYF.

The gene calls are TRBV2 and TRBJ1-2; 9 bases align to TRBD1. The junction had 7 bases not matched to a gene; V was cut back by 3 bases and J by 8 bases. CDR3 size: 14 residues. Germline-derived CDR1 and CDR2 are SNHLY and FYNNEI. Here the CDR3 reads CASSDNRGPGGYTF. The CDR3 bases are TGTGCCAGCAGTGATAACAGGGGGCCTGGGGGCTACACCTTC.

This clone was observed once. The V call is TRBV25-1, the J call TRBJ2-2; D is uncertain. Germline-derived CDR1 and CDR2 are MGHDK and SYGVNS. V lost 3 bases, J lost 4 bases, and 9 bases lay in between. The CDR3 is 14 amino acids. CDR3 in amino acids: CASSDMASTGELFF. CDR3 in DNA: TGTGCCAGCAGTGATATGGCCAGCACCGGGGAGCTGTTTTTT.

This clone was observed once. The chain employs TRBV6-2 or TRBV6-3 and TRBJ1-1, with a tentative D call TRBD1 (6 bases). In germline, CDR1 is MNHEY, CDR2 SVGEGT. The V and J ends lost 5 bases and 4 bases respectively, with 17 bases between them. The CDR3 sequence is 15 residues long. This CDR3 reads CASSTRGQSLTEAFF. The DNA for the CDR3 is TGTGCCAGCAGTACTAGAGGACAGTCTCTCACTGAAGCTTTCTTT.

V and J are TRBV7-2 and TRBJ1-2; D not certain. Germline CDR1 and CDR2: SGHTA and FQGNSA. Trimming stripped 5 bases from V and 0 bases from J, with 10 bases between. CDR3 length: 14 residues. The CDR3 DNA reads TGTGCCAGCAGCCCAGGCCGATCTAACTATGGCTACACCTTC. Amino acids: CASSPGRSNYGYTF.

The J gene is TRBJ2-7, the V gene TRBV6-5; 10 nucleotides line up with TRBD1. The germline V gene has CDR1 MNHEY and CDR2 SVGAGI. This CDR3 comprises 16 residues. The trim removed 0 bases at V and 6 bases at J, leaving 8 bases unmatched. In nucleotides, the CDR3 is TGTGCCAGCAGTTACTCGACTGGGACAGGGGCGTCCGAGCAGTACTTC. Protein sequence: CASSYSTGTGASEQYF.

The V call is TRBV2, the J call TRBJ1-2; D ambiguous. Deletions cut 7 bases from V and 4 bases from J, with 13 bases between. There are 13 residues in the CDR3. Germline values: CDR1 SNHLY, CDR2 FYNNEI. CDR3 DNA sequence: TGTGCCAGCACCCAAATGGAGGTCTATGGCTACACCTTC. This translates into CASTQMEVYGYTF.

The chain couples TRBV28 to TRBJ1-2, with a weak D call TRBD1 (5 bases). The V gene's germline CDR1 is MDHEN and CDR2 SYDVKM. V shed 7 bases and J shed 0 bases, with 6 bases lying between them. This CDR3 spans 12 amino acids. This chain's CDR3 is CASKTANYGYTF. CDR3 coding DNA: TGTGCCAGCAAGACAGCTAACTATGGCTACACCTTC.

This clone appeared a few times. The sample carries other DNA sequences with the same CDR3. J is TRBJ1-6 and V is TRBV7-9; D not resolved. Trimming stripped 1 base from V and 4 bases from J, with 5 bases between. The CDR3 is 14 residues long. CDR1 is SEHNR and CDR2 is FQNEAQ in the germline V gene (reference sequence). CDR3 sequence: CASSLEQYNSPLHF. The DNA of the CDR3 is TGTGCCAGCAGCTTAGAACAGTATAATTCACCCCTCCACTTT.

The chain links TRBV18 to TRBJ2-7; 7 positions agree with TRBD1. The CDR3 contains 13 residues. The V gene's germline CDR1 is KGHSH and CDR2 LQKENI. The J segment lost 2 bases and the V segment lost 5 bases, leaving 3 bases of the junction unmatched. DNA for the CDR3: TGTGCCAGCTCAACCGGGACAGCCTACGAGCAGTACTTC. This gives the protein CASSTGTAYEQYF. The full variable domain, in which reference TRBV18 and TRBJ2-7 provide the parts outside the CDR3, is NAGVMQNPRHLVRRRGQEARLRCSPMKGHSHVYWYRQLPEEGLKFMVYLQKENIIDESGMPKERFSAEFPKEGPSILRIQQVVRGDSAAYFCASSTGTAYEQYFGPGTRLTVT.

This sequence joins TRBV7-9 and TRBJ2-7; tentative D call: TRBD2 (6 bases). The V end lost 5 bases, the J end lost 2 bases, and 16 bases lay between the germline ends. CDR1 is SEHNR and CDR2 is FQNEAQ in the germline V gene (reference sequence). The CDR3 runs 15 residues. The CDR3 nucleotides are TGTGCCAGCAGCAAGAACTTGGGAGGACCCTACGAGCAGTACTTC. Translation: CASSKNLGGPYEQYF. Drawing the rest from reference TRBV7-9 and TRBJ2-7, the complete variable domain is DTGVSQNPRHKITKRGQNVTFRCDPISEHNRLYWYRQTLGQGPEFLTYFQNEAQLEKSRLLSDRFSAERPKGSFSTLEIQRTEQGDSAMYLCASSKNLGGPYEQYFGPGTRLTVT.

The CDR3 spells CATSRARTQETQYF. The CDR3 nucleotides read TGTGCCACCAGCAGAGCGCGGACTCAAGAGACCCAGTACTTC. The chain has TRBV15 and TRBJ2-5; a weak D match, TRBD2 (5 bases). V shed 1 base and J shed 2 bases, with 8 bases lying between them. The CDR3 is 14 amino acids. The V gene's germline CDR1 is LNHNV and CDR2 YYDKDF (reference sequence).

DNA for the CDR3: TGTGCCAGCAGTGAAGCCTCGGGGATAAGTCAGCCCCAGCATTTT. Amino acids: CASSEASGISQPQHF. The chain combines TRBV2 with TRBJ1-5, with unresolved D. The CDR3 runs 15 residues. V was cut by 0 bases and J by 6 bases, with 12 bases left in between. Germline V CDR1 and CDR2: SNHLY, FYNNEI.

The chain links TRBV7-9 to TRBJ2-6; tentatively, D is TRBD2 (5 bases). V lost 8 bases to trimming and J lost 0 bases, with 14 bases between them. Germline CDR1 reads SEHNR; CDR2 reads FQNEAQ (reference sequence). The CDR3 is 16 residues long. DNA of the CDR3: TGTGCCAGCCAAGCGGACGCACCCTCTGGGGCCAACGTCCTGACTTTC. It is translated as CASQADAPSGANVLTF. The whole variable domain, remainder taken from reference TRBV7-9 and TRBJ2-6, is DTGVSQNPRHKITKRGQNVTFRCDPISEHNRLYWYRQTLGQGPEFLTYFQNEAQLEKSRLLSDRFSAERPKGSFSTLEIQRTEQGDSAMYLCASQADAPSGANVLTFGAGSRLTVL.

This clone showed up just a few times. The CDR3 loop is CASSLESGTSAFF. The CDR3 bases are TGTGCCAGCAGCCTAGAATCCGGGACTTCAGCTTTCTTT. The rearrangement joins TRBV7-3 to TRBJ1-1; TRBD1 is a possible D gene (5 bases). The CDR3 runs 13 residues. With 5 bases removed from V and 10 bases from J, the gap between germline ends came to 17 bases. The germline V gene encodes CDR1 SGHTA and CDR2 FQGTGA.

The gene calls are TRBV30 and TRBJ1-2; D is perhaps TRBD1 (6 bases). From germline, CDR1 is GTSNPN and CDR2 SVGIG (reference sequence). CDR3 size: 13 residues. V was clipped by 5 bases and J by 0 bases, with 10 bases between them. The CDR3 sequence: CAWGTTTNYGYTF. The CDR3 nucleotides read TGTGCCTGGGGGACAACGACTAACTATGGCTACACCTTC.

This chain uses TRBV28 with TRBJ1-4; D gene uncertain. The CDR3 is 14 residues long. CDR1 and CDR2 (germline): MDHEN, SYDVKM. The V and J ends lost 7 bases and 7 bases respectively, with 16 bases between them. CDR3 sequence reads: CASTTLKAGEKLFF. In DNA, the CDR3 is TGTGCCAGCACGACGTTGAAGGCGGGTGAAAAACTGTTTTTT.

The CDR3 nucleotides read TGCAGCGTGGGGACAGGGGTTGGTGGCTACACCTTC. Residues: CSVGTGVGGYTF. The chain joins TRBV29-1 to TRBJ1-2, with 10 bases matching TRBD1. CDR3 length: 12 amino acids. The germline CDR1 and CDR2 sequences are SQVTM and ANQGSEA. Trimming took 6 bases from V and 7 from J; bases not matched to a gene: 5. Complete variable domain (other parts from reference TRBV29-1 and TRBJ1-2): SAVISQKPSRDICQRGTSLTIQCQVDSQVTMMFWYRQQPGQSLTLIATANQGSEATYESGFVIDKFPISRPNLTFSTLTVSNMSPEDSSIYLCSVGTGVGGYTFGSGTRLTVV.